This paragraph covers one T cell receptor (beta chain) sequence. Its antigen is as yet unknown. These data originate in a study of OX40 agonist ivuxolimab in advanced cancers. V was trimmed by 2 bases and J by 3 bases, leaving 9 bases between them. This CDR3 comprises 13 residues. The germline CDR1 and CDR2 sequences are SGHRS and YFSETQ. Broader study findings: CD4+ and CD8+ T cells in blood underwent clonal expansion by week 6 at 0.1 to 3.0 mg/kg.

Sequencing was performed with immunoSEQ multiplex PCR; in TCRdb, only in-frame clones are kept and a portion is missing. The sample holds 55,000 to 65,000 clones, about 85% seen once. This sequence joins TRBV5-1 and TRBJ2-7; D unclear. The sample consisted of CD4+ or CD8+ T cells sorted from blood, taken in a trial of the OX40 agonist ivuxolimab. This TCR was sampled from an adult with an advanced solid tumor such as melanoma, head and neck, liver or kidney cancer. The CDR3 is CASSLDVYYEQYF. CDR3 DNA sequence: TGCGCCAGCAGCTTAGACGTCTACTACGAGCAGTACTTC.